This T cell receptor (beta chain) was recovered during a study of OX40 agonist ivuxolimab in advanced cancers. General study results and limits: Among patients with partial responses at 0.1-3.0 mg/kg, clonal expansion was among the lowest.

Regarding this clone: Antigen: not known.

Generated by immunoSEQ multiplex PCR, the TCRdb table keeps only in-frame clones and is missing some. The sample lists 85,000 to 100,000 clones; 91% were seen once. The input for sequencing was CD4+ or CD8+ T cells sorted from blood, taken in a trial of the OX40 agonist ivuxolimab. The sequence derives from an adult with an advanced solid tumor such as melanoma, head and neck, liver or kidney cancer.

CDR3 coding DNA: TGTGCCAGCAGCTTAAGGTGGACTAGCGGGAGCTCCTACAATGAGCAGTTCTTC. Protein: CASSLRWTSGSSYNEQFF. J is TRBJ2-1 and V is TRBV7-3; 13 bases align to TRBD2. The V gene end was trimmed by 1 base and the J gene end by 0 bases; junction bases not matched to a gene: 3. This CDR3 region has 18 residues. Germline lookup yields CDR1 SGHTA and CDR2 FQGTGA.